This TCR beta chain originates from a study of cytotoxic CD8 clonotypes in ibrutinib-treated CLL. Study outcomes and limitations: Starting clonality was above that of age-matched healthy donors and tracked circulating CD8+ T-cell counts. Few clonotypes were public, and these shrank or held steady under treatment.

Produced via immunoSEQ multiplex PCR; TCRdb's table is partial and in-frame only. The repertoire has nearly 100,000 clones, 70% to 80% of them found once; the top ten carry about 33%. Comment on this clone: What it recognizes is unknown.

This CDR3 is 11 amino acids long. Trimming took off 2 bases at V and 6 bases at J, with 6 bases between the two ends. Germline CDR1 reads SQVTM; CDR2 reads ANQGSEA. This sequence joins TRBV29-1 and TRBJ2-3; D is uncertain. The sequences come from PBMCs, collected after 12 months of ibrutinib treatment. This TCR was recovered from a human donor with chronic lymphocytic leukemia. The CDR3 is CSVELQDTQYF. The DNA for the CDR3 is TGCAGCGTTGAATTACAGGATACGCAGTATTTT.